This T cell receptor (beta chain) was sequenced for a study of PD-L1 blockade in urothelial cancer. Study overall: Atezolizumab was started by patients at some point between 2014 and 2015 at 1,200 mg intravenously every 3 weeks. The authors examined blood 3 weeks (second dose) and 6 weeks after treatment start. Blood yielded a median of approximately 140,000 T cells per sample.

The germline V and J ends were trimmed by 2 bases and 4 bases, with 11 bases remaining between them. CDR1 is SGHVS and CDR2 is FQNEAQ in the germline V gene. CDR3 length: 14 amino acids. Time point indicated: peripheral blood 6 weeks after treatment start. Added to each PCR by spiking were synthetic TCR analog templates. The method was immunoSEQ multiplex PCR; TCRdb's version includes in-frame clones alone and lacks a portion of them. The data show around 45,000 clones, about four fifths seen once. The clonotype comes from a man aged 60-69 years with urothelial cancer. Material: PBMCs, obtained around atezolizumab (anti-PD-L1) treatment. The chain recombines TRBV7-8 with TRBJ2-5; D not resolved. The CDR3 spells CASSLLSIGETQYF. CDR3 DNA: TGTGCCAGCAGCTTATTGTCTATCGGAGAGACCCAGTACTTC.